This T cell receptor beta chain stems from a study of blood T cell repertoires in COVID-19 (dated by TCRdb to 2020 to 2022). Some background on the complete study: Collaborator samples came from the United States, Italy and Spain and covered acute and convalescent phases of COVID-19. The prospective study material was composed of cDNA or gDNA derived from T cells, B-cell-depleted T cells, or PBMCs. Subjects who had been exposed to COVID-19, were actively infected with it, or had recovered from it provided the deeply sampled blood TCRbeta repertoires that made up the dataset. The repertoires were released in a freely available public database intended as a resource for research on the immune response to SARS-CoV-2. The samples were drawn from two sources: the first 160 participants of the ongoing ImmuneRACE study, and 1,200 or so subjects contributed by 6 global collaborators. The sample metadata nearly always contained a de-identified subject ID, COVID-19 status, age in years and sex. Where available, HLA class I and class II types were obtained from metadata supplied by the sample provider rather than from assay-based typing.

Study-wide conclusions, independent of this receptor: How much clinical and demographic metadata was included differed by source and by participant, and the metadata was provided uncurated.

For this clone: No antigen is known for it. No much larger clonotype is one base removed from it; base qualities were not supplied.

The immunoSEQ Assay, a bias-controlled multiplex PCR, was used to amplify TCRbeta CDR3 regions from genomic DNA. Per the source publication's procedure: The number of nucleated cells in each sample was estimated from the amplification of reference gene primers within the assay. To quantify the absolute abundance of each unique TCRbeta CDR3 rearrangement, sequence reads were collapsed and filtered. For each sample, productive Simpson clonality was calculated as the square root of Simpson's diversity index over productive rearrangements. In TCRdb, the immuneACCESS table is reduced to in-frame sequences with V and J assigned. These tables do not hold every clone; where another copy was compared, an unresolved V gene accounts for under half, and the others remain unexplained. The D gene and trimming were derived from the DNA, and the V and J assignments and clone size from that table. The sample data list about 200,000 clones, and around 80% of these were observed just once. The ten biggest clones cover around 7.3% of the sample.

Collaborating institutions collected whole blood in K2EDTA tubes following their own protocols. For TCRbeta analysis, collaborators shipped samples in one of three forms: frozen whole blood, isolated PBMCs, or DNA extracted from either of those sample types. The sequencing sample was made of peripheral blood. The receptor's source is a woman aged 70-85 years with acute or convalescent COVID-19.

CDR3 region: CASSLDPGRTEAFF. At the DNA level, the sequence is TGTGCCAGCAGCTTGGACCCAGGGCGCACTGAAGCTTTCTTT. Here the chain combines TRBV5-4 and TRBJ1-1; the D segment could be TRBD1, given 5 matching bases. Trimming takes 0 bases from V and 4 bases from J, and the germline ends sit 10 bases apart. The germline V gene encodes CDR1 SGHNT and CDR2 YYREEE (reference sequence). The CDR3, from cysteine to phenylalanine, totals 14 residues. The only DNA kept is the CDR3, 42 bases in frame from the first base. The variable domain in full, with residues beyond the CDR3 obtained from the reference TRBV5-4 and TRBJ1-1 genes, is ETGVTQSPTHLIKTRGQQVTLRCSSQSGHNTVSWYQQALGQGPQFIFQYYREEENGRGNFPPRFSGLQFPNYSSELNVNALELDDSALYLCASSLDPGRTEAFFGQGTRLTVV.